A single sample is the source of the 13 T cell receptor beta chains below, sequenced in a study of T cells in localized non-small cell lung cancer. TCRdb's copy holds only in-frame clones and misses some; the assay was immunoSEQ multiplex PCR. The top ten clones hold about 20% of a sample with 50,000 to 75,000 clones, roughly 90% of them seen once. Specimen: peripheral blood, collected before any cancer treatment. The receptors come from a man aged 35 to 69 with stage I lung adenocarcinoma.

The rearrangement uses TRBV7-8 and TRBJ2-3, with D unclear. Trimming took off 6 bases at V and 2 bases at J, with 18 bases between the two ends. The length of the CDR3 is 16 residues. The V gene's germline CDR1 is SGHVS and CDR2 FQNEAQ. CDR3 protein: CASSPVAVPLTDTQYF. In nucleotides, the CDR3 is TGTGCCAGCAGTCCAGTGGCGGTACCCCTCACAGATACGCAGTATTTT.

The chain joins TRBV6-1 to TRBJ1-4; the match to TRBD1 covers 7 bases. Germline trimming cut 5 bases from V and 4 bases from J; bases unmatched to any gene: 4. The germline V gene encodes CDR1 MNHNS and CDR2 SASEGT. CDR3 size: 14 residues. The CDR3 DNA reads as TGTGCCAGCAGTCGACAGGGAGTTAATGAAAAACTGTTTTTT. Translation: CASSRQGVNEKLFF.

V and J are TRBV7-7 and TRBJ2-7; possibly TRBD1 for D (5 bases). V lost 10 bases, J lost 1 base, and 14 bases lay in between. CDR3 size: 13 residues. In germline, CDR1 is SSHAT, CDR2 FNYEAQ (reference sequence). The CDR3 loop is CAKSSRGSYEQYF. CDR3 sequence (DNA): TGTGCCAAGTCTAGTAGGGGATCCTACGAGCAGTACTTC. Combining the CDR3 with reference TRBV7-7 and TRBJ2-7 gives the whole variable domain GAGVSQSPRYKVTKRGQDVTLRCDPISSHATLYWYQQALGQGPEFLTYFNYEAQPDKSGLPSDRFSAERPEGSISTLTIQRTEQRDSAMYRCAKSSRGSYEQYFGPGTRLTVT.

This clone was detected once. The chain has TRBV27 and TRBJ2-7; tentatively, D is TRBD2 (6 bases). The CDR3 sequence is 14 residues long. The germline V gene has CDR1 MNHEY and CDR2 SMNVEV (reference sequence). Trimming removed 2 bases from V and 4 bases from J, with 12 bases in between. The chain's CDR3 is CASSLLWGEYEQYF. The CDR3 bases are TGTGCCAGCAGTTTACTTTGGGGGGAATACGAGCAGTACTTC.

V usage is TRBV10-2 and J usage is TRBJ2-1, with 13 nucleotides matching TRBD2. Trimming took 2 bases from V and 7 from J; bases not matched to a gene: 8. Germline V CDR1 and CDR2: WSHSY, SAAADI. This CDR3 spans 17 amino acids. As DNA, the CDR3 is TGCGCCAGCAGTGAGGGTAGGACTAGCGGGAGATGGAATGAGCAGTTCTTC. Amino acid sequence: CASSEGRTSGRWNEQFF.

This clone was observed once. The J gene is TRBJ2-7, the V gene TRBV30; D assignment may be TRBD1 or TRBD2 (6 bases each). The germline gives CDR1 GTSNPN, CDR2 SVGIG (reference sequence). Between the trimmed V and J ends, which lost 5 bases and 0 bases, there was a span of 17 bases. The CDR3 covers 15 residues. CDR3 nucleotide sequence: TGTGCCTGGGGCCTGGGGGCGGGACTCTCCTACGAGCAGTACTTC. It specifies CAWGLGAGLSYEQYF.

The chain joins TRBV5-5 to TRBJ2-7; D not resolved. The CDR3 runs to 11 residues. Per germline, CDR1 SGHKS and CDR2 YYEKEE (reference sequence). Trimming removed 4 bases from V and 3 bases from J, with 5 bases in between. The CDR3 bases are TGTGCCAGCAGCCTGAACTACGAGCAGTACTTC. This gives the protein CASSLNYEQYF.

The rearrangement uses TRBV6-1 and TRBJ2-7; tentative D call: TRBD1 (6 bases). V was pared by 4 bases and J by 0 bases, with 16 bases between. There are 16 residues in the CDR3. Germline values: CDR1 MNHNS, CDR2 SASEGT. CDR3 sequence reads: CASSASGQWSSYEQYF. CDR3 nucleotides: TGTGCCAGCAGTGCCAGCGGACAGTGGAGCTCCTACGAGCAGTACTTC.

This CDR3 is CASSRSEIGVDTQYF. CDR3 coding DNA: TGTGCCAGCAGCCGTAGCGAAATAGGTGTGGATACGCAGTATTTT. The chain carries TRBV28 and TRBJ2-3; TRBD2 is a possible D gene (5 bases). Germline assignment: CDR1 MDHEN and CDR2 SYDVKM. The CDR3 has 15 amino acids. V lost 6 bases, J lost 6 bases, and 19 bases lay in between.

The chain combines TRBV29-1 with TRBJ2-2; weak D call: TRBD2 (5 bases). Germline V gene data show CDR1 as SQVTM and CDR2 as ANQGSEA. V was trimmed by 7 bases and J by 1 base, leaving 7 bases between them. This CDR3 has 12 residues. CDR3 sequence reads: CSGRENTGELFF. The CDR3 DNA is TGCAGCGGCCGGGAGAACACCGGGGAGCTGTTTTTT.

The chain has TRBV9 and TRBJ1-5; D unclear. Trimming removed 2 bases from V and 0 bases from J, with 6 bases in between. The length of the CDR3 is 14 residues. The germline V gene has CDR1 SGDLS and CDR2 YYNGEE. This chain's CDR3 is CASSVGSSNQPQHF. The CDR3 DNA follows: TGTGCCAGCAGCGTTGGGAGTAGCAATCAGCCCCAGCATTTT.

The rearrangement joins TRBV14 to TRBJ1-3; D gene uncertain. The CDR3 extends over 14 amino acids. V lost 4 bases and J lost 2, with 9 bases in between. CDR1 is SGHDN, CDR2 FVKESK, per germline. The CDR3 DNA is TGTGCCAGCAGCCCCAGGACTGCTGGAAACACCATATATTTT. It yields the protein CASSPRTAGNTIYF.

The V call is TRBV20-1, the J call TRBJ2-7; no definite D call. CDR1 and CDR2 from the germline V gene are DFQATT and SNEGSKA (reference sequence). V lost 4 bases, J lost 6 bases, and 10 bases lay in between. The length of the CDR3 is 11 residues. CDR3 DNA sequence: TGCAGTGCTAATCCCGTCACCGAGCAGTACTTC. It yields the protein CSANPVTEQYF.